One sample yielded the 28 T cell receptor beta chains listed below, sequenced in a study of OX40 agonist ivuxolimab in advanced cancers. Libraries were prepared by immunoSEQ multiplex PCR; TCRdb keeps only in-frame clonotypes and omits some of them. The table has 20,000 to 30,000 clones, around 79% seen once; the top ten hold around 13%. The sample here was CD4+ or CD8+ T cells sorted from blood, taken in a trial of the OX40 agonist ivuxolimab. The receptors here all came from an adult with an advanced solid tumor such as melanoma, head and neck, liver or kidney cancer.

This clone was seen only a few times. The rearrangement uses TRBV30 and TRBJ1-1; no reliable D call. The germline V gene encodes CDR1 GTSNPN and CDR2 SVGIG (reference sequence). This CDR3 comprises 13 residues. Trimming cost V 0 bases and J 4 bases, with 9 bases left between them. The CDR3 region has the DNA TGTGCCTGGAGTGTATCCTCCGGCACTGAAGCTTTCTTT. Translating gives CAWSVSSGTEAFF.

The chain links TRBV11-3 to TRBJ2-1; 8 bases are a match to TRBD1. This CDR3 contains 16 residues. Germline CDR1 SGHNT, CDR2 YENEEA. The junction had 4 bases not matched to a gene; V was cut back by 1 base and J by 2 bases. CDR3: CASSLVDRGPYNEQFF. For the CDR3, the DNA is TGTGCCAGCAGCTTAGTTGACAGGGGACCCTACAATGAGCAGTTCTTC.

This clone was found a few times. J is TRBJ1-5 and V is TRBV28; 7 bases are a match to TRBD1. With V trimmed by 3 bases and J by 5 bases, 7 bases remained unmatched. CDR1 MDHEN and CDR2 SYDVKM come from the germline V gene. The CDR3 is 15 residues long. The CDR3 nucleotides are TGTGCCAGCAGTTTTCTGGCAGGGGGGCATCAGCCCCAGCATTTT. Protein sequence: CASSFLAGGHQPQHF. Combining the CDR3 with reference TRBV28 and TRBJ1-5 gives the whole variable domain DVKVTQSSRYLVKRTGEKVFLECVQDMDHENMFWYRQDPGLGLRLIYFSYDVKMKEKGDIPEGYSVSREKKERFSLILESASTNQTSMYLCASSFLAGGHQPQHFGDGTRLSIL.

This chain links TRBV4-2 with TRBJ1-3; the D is unclear. With 0 bases removed from V and 0 bases from J, the gap between germline ends came to 9 bases. The CDR3 has 16 amino acids. Germline V gene data show CDR1 as LGHNA and CDR2 as YNFKEQ. The CDR3 sequence is CASSQESGYSGNTIYF. For the CDR3, the DNA is TGTGCCAGCAGCCAAGAAAGTGGATACTCTGGAAACACCATATATTTT.

V usage is TRBV18 and J usage is TRBJ1-5; TRBD1 is a possible D gene (5 bases). Trimming shortened V by 5 bases and J by 2 bases, and 10 bases separated the two germline ends. Germline V gene sequence: CDR1 KGHSH, CDR2 LQKENI. The CDR3 spans 14 residues. The CDR3 DNA follows: TGTGCCAGCTCATCAACGACAGGCAATCAGCCCCAGCATTTT. Translating gives CASSSTTGNQPQHF.

The chain has TRBV25-1 and TRBJ1-6, with a tentative D call TRBD1 (6 bases). The ends were cut back, 3 bases at V and 4 bases at J, with 10 bases in the middle. CDR1 is MGHDK and CDR2 is SYGVNS in the germline V gene. CDR3 length: 15 residues. For the CDR3, the DNA is TGTGCCAGCAGTGATACAGGGACGTATAATTCACCCCTCCACTTT. It yields the protein CASSDTGTYNSPLHF.

This clone was found a few times. This chain uses TRBV6-6 with TRBJ1-2; D gene ambiguous. Germline values: CDR1 MNHNY, CDR2 SVGAGI (reference sequence). The length of the CDR3 is 14 residues. With 0 bases removed from V and 4 bases from J, the gap between germline ends came to 9 bases. The CDR3 loop reads CASSYSPIFYGYTF. DNA for the CDR3: TGTGCCAGCAGTTACTCCCCAATCTTCTATGGCTACACCTTC.

The rearrangement uses TRBV27 and TRBJ2-1, with TRBD1 matching 8 bases. The trim removed 10 bases at V and 6 bases at J, leaving 23 bases unmatched. Germline CDR1 MNHEY, CDR2 SMNVEV (reference sequence). CDR3 length: 18 amino acids. Written as DNA, the CDR3 is TGTGCCACCGGCGGTATTGTCAAAGGGACAGGCGGTGGCAATGAGCAGTTCTTC. Its protein product is CATGGIVKGTGGGNEQFF.

This clone was counted once. This rearrangement joins TRBV29-1 to TRBJ1-1, with D hard to call. In germline, CDR1 is SQVTM, CDR2 ANQGSEA. The ends were cut back, 6 bases at V and 3 bases at J, with 14 bases in the middle. The length of the CDR3 is 13 residues. The CDR3 is CSVVSGVHTEAFF. The CDR3, as DNA: TGCAGCGTAGTTTCCGGGGTGCACACTGAAGCTTTCTTT.

The rearrangement uses TRBV7-8 and TRBJ1-1; 7 bases are shared with TRBD1. V shed 2 bases and J 5 bases; nucleotides not matched to a gene: 5. The CDR3 spans 14 residues. From germline, CDR1 is SGHVS and CDR2 FQNEAQ. In nucleotides, the CDR3 is TGTGCCAGCAGCTTAAAGGGGGCTTATACTGAAGCTTTCTTT. Translation: CASSLKGAYTEAFF.

This chain uses TRBV7-9 with TRBJ2-1; TRBD2 agrees at 13 bases. Looked up from germline, CDR1 is SEHNR and CDR2 is FQNEAQ (reference sequence). The V and J ends lost 4 bases and 4 bases, in that order; junction bases with no gene match: 4. CDR3 length equals 16 residues. CDR3 sequence (DNA): TGTGCCAGCAGCTCCAGACTAGCGGGGGGATACAATGAGCAGTTCTTC. This codes for CASSSRLAGGYNEQFF.

V and J are TRBV30 and TRBJ1-1; TRBD1 might be the D (5 bases). CDR1 is GTSNPN, CDR2 SVGIG, per germline (reference sequence). V lost 0 bases, J lost 7 bases, and 15 bases lay in between. This CDR3 has 14 residues. The CDR3 reads CAWSVPSYGGEAFF. Written as DNA, the CDR3 is TGTGCCTGGAGTGTACCGTCCTACGGGGGTGAAGCTTTCTTT.

The V call is TRBV28, the J call TRBJ2-7, with 9 nucleotides matching TRBD1. V lost 7 bases and J lost 5; bases outside the gene matches: 15. The germline CDR1 and CDR2 sequences are MDHEN and SYDVKM. The CDR3 consists of 16 residues. The CDR3 reads CASTYDRTGALDEQYF. CDR3 in DNA: TGTGCCAGCACCTACGACCGGACAGGGGCCCTCGACGAGCAGTACTTC.

CDR3 amino acids: CASSNRGGYTF. Written as DNA, the CDR3 is TGCGCCAGCAGTAACAGAGGTGGCTACACCTTC. The V and J genes are TRBV4-3 and TRBJ1-2, with no clear D. This CDR3 contains 11 residues. Deletions cut 6 bases from V and 7 bases from J, with 9 bases between. Germline CDR1 is LGHNA and CDR2 is YSLEER.

The DNA for the CDR3 is TGTGCCAGCAGTCCATCCCTCGGTTATGGCTACACCTTC. Amino acid sequence: CASSPSLGYGYTF. The chain recombines TRBV27 with TRBJ1-2; D unclear. The V gene lost 5 bases and the J gene lost 5 bases, with 12 bases spanning the gap. CDR3 size: 13 residues. CDR1 and CDR2 (germline): MNHEY, SMNVEV (reference sequence).

The CDR3 DNA reads TGTGCCAGCAGTGAAGGGGGACAGGTAACCACAGATACGCAGTATTTT. The encoded protein is CASSEGGQVTTDTQYF. This sequence joins TRBV2 and TRBJ2-3; 8 nucleotides align to TRBD1. The V segment lost 1 base and the J segment 2 bases; nucleotides outside the gene matches: 5. Germline lookup yields CDR1 SNHLY and CDR2 FYNNEI. The CDR3 has 16 residues.

The genes are TRBV28 and TRBJ2-6; no definite D call. With 5 bases removed from V and 0 bases from J, the gap between germline ends came to 8 bases. The V gene's germline CDR1 is MDHEN and CDR2 SYDVKM. This CDR3 region has 15 residues. CDR3 sequence (DNA): TGTGCCAGCAGTACCGGATACTCTGGGGCCAACGTCCTGACTTTC. It translates to CASSTGYSGANVLTF. The full variable domain, rest sourced from reference TRBV28 and TRBJ2-6, is DVKVTQSSRYLVKRTGEKVFLECVQDMDHENMFWYRQDPGLGLRLIYFSYDVKMKEKGDIPEGYSVSREKKERFSLILESASTNQTSMYLCASSTGYSGANVLTFGAGSRLTVL.

This chain uses TRBV2 with TRBJ2-1; 9 bases fit TRBD1. J gave up 0 bases and V 8 bases, and 11 bases lay outside the gene matches. CDR1 is SNHLY, CDR2 FYNNEI, per germline. This CDR3 spans 17 amino acids. In DNA, the CDR3 is TGTGCCAGCGCAACAGGGGGCTCTACCCTCTCCTACAATGAGCAGTTCTTC. Amino acid sequence: CASATGGSTLSYNEQFF.

The gene calls are TRBV2 and TRBJ2-7; a possible D gene is TRBD2 (6 bases). CDR1 is SNHLY and CDR2 is FYNNEI in the germline V gene. The CDR3 is made up of 13 amino acids. The germline V and J ends were trimmed by 6 bases and 2 bases, with 11 bases remaining between them. The CDR3 DNA reads TGTGCCAGCAGGGGACTGAAGACCTACGAGCAGTACTTC. Its translation: CASRGLKTYEQYF.

The rearrangement joins TRBV15 to TRBJ1-5, with D hard to call. CDR3 length: 16 amino acids. Germline V gene lookup returns CDR1 LNHNV and CDR2 YYDKDF (reference sequence). Deletions cut 0 bases from V and 1 base from J, with 10 bases between. Here the CDR3 reads CATSREVKVSNQPQHF. The CDR3 region has the DNA TGTGCCACCAGCAGAGAAGTGAAGGTGAGCAATCAGCCCCAGCATTTT. Full variable domain (remainder filled in from reference TRBV15 and TRBJ1-5): DAMVIQNPRYQVTQFGKPVTLSCSQTLNHNVMYWYQQKSSQAPKLLFHYYDKDFNNEADTPDNFQSRRPNTSFCFLDIRSPGLGDTAMYLCATSREVKVSNQPQHFGDGTRLSIL.

The chain recombines TRBV27 with TRBJ1-2, with 11 bases identical to TRBD1. Losses at the gene ends were 6 bases for V and 6 bases for J; bases not matched to a gene: 12. Germline CDR1 reads MNHEY; CDR2 reads SMNVEV (reference sequence). The CDR3 consists of 16 residues. The CDR3 sequence: CASRFIIGQGADGYTF. CDR3 DNA sequence: TGTGCCAGCAGGTTCATAATAGGACAGGGGGCGGATGGCTACACCTTC.

The chain couples TRBV27 to TRBJ2-6; D gene unclear. CDR1 and CDR2 (germline): MNHEY, SMNVEV (reference sequence). The CDR3 covers 13 residues. V lost 4 bases and J 0 bases, leaving 1 base between the germline ends. CDR3 DNA sequence: TGTGCCAGCAGTTACTCTGGGGCCAACGTCCTGACTTTC. It is translated as CASSYSGANVLTF.

V gene TRBV19 combines with J gene TRBJ1-1; D is uncertain. This CDR3 comprises 12 residues. Germline V gene data show CDR1 as LNHDA and CDR2 as SQIVND (reference sequence). Trimming stripped 5 bases from V and 2 bases from J, with 6 bases between. The CDR3 region has the DNA TGTGCCAGTAGTCGTACTAACACTGAAGCTTTCTTT. Translation: CASSRTNTEAFF.

For the CDR3, the DNA is TGTGCCAGCACTGGACAAGGGTGGAAGACCCAGTACTTC. Amino acid sequence: CASTGQGWKTQYF. The rearrangement links TRBV6-1 to TRBJ2-5; tentative D call: TRBD1 (5 bases). Germline CDR1 MNHNS, CDR2 SASEGT. V lost 7 bases, J lost 6 bases, and 15 bases lay in between. The CDR3 consists of 13 residues.

The chain carries TRBV6-4 and TRBJ1-2, with TRBD1 identical over 7 bases. Germline assignment: CDR1 MRHNA and CDR2 SNTAGT. Trimming at V came to 2 bases and at J to 4 bases, leaving 1 base not matched to a gene. This CDR3 is 13 amino acids long. The CDR3 region has the DNA TGTGCCAGCAGTGACCCAGGGGGCTATGGCTACACCTTC. It yields the protein CASSDPGGYGYTF.

The rearrangement links TRBV11-2 to TRBJ2-3; 12 bases line up with TRBD2. V shed 4 bases, J shed 7 bases, and the junction held 3 bases outside the gene matches. Germline V gene sequence: CDR1 SGHAT, CDR2 FQNNGV. The CDR3 is made up of 14 amino acids. CDR3 in amino acids: CASSSSGGAHTQYF. In DNA, the CDR3 is TGTGCCAGCAGCTCTAGCGGGGGGGCTCATACGCAGTATTTT.

This chain links TRBV9 with TRBJ2-6; TRBD2 aligns across 9 bases. This CDR3 comprises 15 residues. V was clipped by 7 bases and J by 5 bases; unmatched bases: 7. Germline CDR1 is SGDLS and CDR2 is YYNGEE. The CDR3: CASSSGDLRANVLTF. In DNA, the CDR3 is TGTGCCAGCTCTAGCGGGGACCTTAGGGCCAACGTCCTGACTTTC. Full variable domain (outside the CDR3, taken from reference TRBV9 and TRBJ2-6): DSGVTQTPKHLITATGQRVTLRCSPRSGDLSVYWYQQSLDQGLQFLIQYYNGEERAKGNILERFSAQQFPDLHSELNLSSLELGDSALYFCASSSGDLRANVLTFGAGSRLTVL.

This sequence joins TRBV6-5 and TRBJ2-1; D possibly corresponds to TRBD1 (5 bases). CDR1 and CDR2 from the germline V gene are MNHEY and SVGAGI. V was trimmed by 6 bases and J by 13 bases, leaving 22 bases between them. This CDR3 has 14 residues. In nucleotides, the CDR3 is TGTGCCAGCAGCTCGACGCAGTCAGGGTATGGCCAGTTCTTC. Amino acids: CASSSTQSGYGQFF.